This TCR beta chain was profiled in a study of T-cell memory formation after mild COVID-19. Study details: Among the donors, TCR clusters were largely specific to each donor.

MiXCR, run by TCRdb on the 5' RACE reads, gives a single entry per CDR3 protein. Of 65,000 to 90,000 distinct CDR3 sequences in the sample, roughly 13% were seen once. On this clonotype: At one of its ends the junction is not consistent with the germline gene, which may arise from a read error.

This CDR3 is built from 18 residues. Germline values: CDR1 SGDLS, CDR2 YYNGEE. This chain connects TRBV9 to TRBJ1-1; D perhaps matches TRBD1 (5 bases). This sequence originates from a man younger than 35 who had mild COVID-19 (a few samples of this study predate the infection). Cell type and time point are not known. Sequences were obtained from PBMCs or a T cell subset sorted from them (not recorded which). CDR3 protein: CASSVGSGEGTMNTEDFF. CDR3 in DNA: TGTGCCAGCAGCGTAGGATCTGGGGAAGGGACCATGAACACTGAAGATTTCTTT.